A single sample gave rise to the 18 T cell receptor beta chains below, sequenced in a study of OX40 agonist ivuxolimab in advanced cancers. The repertoire was sequenced with immunoSEQ multiplex PCR; TCRdb's copy has only in-frame clones and lacks some. The sample comprises some 41,000 clones, 89% of which are singletons, and under 0.7% rests with the top ten. The source was CD4+ or CD8+ T cells sorted from blood, collected in a trial of the OX40 agonist ivuxolimab. The receptors here all came from an adult with an advanced solid tumor such as melanoma, head and neck, liver or kidney cancer.

The chain links TRBV9 to TRBJ2-5; D not certain. Germline values: CDR1 SGDLS, CDR2 YYNGEE. CDR3 length: 14 amino acids. The V gene lost 0 bases and the J gene lost 2 bases, with 8 bases spanning the gap. The CDR3: CASSVGPLQETQYF. As DNA, the CDR3 is TGTGCCAGCAGCGTAGGACCGCTACAAGAGACCCAGTACTTC.

The chain has TRBV4-3 and TRBJ2-3; D unclear. Germline CDR1 and CDR2: LGHNA and YSLEER. The germline V and J ends were trimmed by 1 base and 7 bases, with 9 bases remaining between them. The CDR3 is 13 amino acids. In DNA form, the CDR3 reads TGCGCCAGCAGCCAAGGTTGGAGTTATACGCAGTATTTT. It specifies CASSQGWSYTQYF.

This chain connects TRBV7-8 to TRBJ2-5; D tentatively fits TRBD1 or TRBD2 (5 bases each). V was clipped by 1 base and J by 2 bases, with 14 bases between them. Germline CDR1 reads SGHVS; CDR2 reads FQNEAQ. This CDR3 spans 16 amino acids. In nucleotides, the CDR3 is TGTGCCAGCAGCTTAGGGGGGTTACCCGGTCAAGAGACCCAGTACTTC. The encoded protein is CASSLGGLPGQETQYF.

In DNA form, the CDR3 reads TGTGCCAGCAGTAAGGAAACTGTCGGCACTGAAGCTTTCTTT. It is translated as CASSKETVGTEAFF. This chain links TRBV2 with TRBJ1-1; the D is unclear. This CDR3 comprises 14 residues. CDR1 is SNHLY and CDR2 is FYNNEI in the germline V gene. Deletions cut 5 bases from V and 4 bases from J, with 14 bases between.

This rearrangement joins TRBV6-5 to TRBJ1-4; a possible D gene is TRBD1 (6 bases). This CDR3 region has 15 residues. Deletions cut 0 bases from V and 7 bases from J, with 12 bases between. The V gene's germline CDR1 is MNHEY and CDR2 SVGAGI. In DNA form, the CDR3 reads TGTGCCAGCAGTTACTCGTCGGGGGCTAGTGAAAAACTGTTTTTT. Amino acids: CASSYSSGASEKLFF.

V is TRBV5-6 and J is TRBJ2-3; D call uncertain. Germline V CDR1 and CDR2: SGHDT, YYEEEE. V dropped 4 bases and J dropped 8 bases, with 14 bases sitting between them. The CDR3 is 13 amino acids. In nucleotides, the CDR3 is TGTGCCAGCAGCCGCCTACTCTCGGCTACGCAGTATTTT. It specifies CASSRLLSATQYF.

The chain links TRBV4-1 to TRBJ1-2; TRBD1 is a possible D gene (6 bases). Between the trimmed V and J ends, which lost 0 bases and 7 bases, there was a span of 12 bases. This CDR3 has 14 amino acids. Germline assignment: CDR1 MGHRA and CDR2 YSYEKL. CDR3 in amino acids: CASSQEWGAGGYTF. CDR3 nucleotide sequence: TGCGCCAGCAGCCAAGAATGGGGGGCGGGTGGCTACACCTTC.

The J gene is TRBJ1-1, the V gene TRBV5-1, with 9 bases fitting TRBD1. Per the germline V gene, CDR1 is SGHRS and CDR2 is YFSETQ. Losses at the gene ends were 7 bases for V and 1 base for J; bases not matched to a gene: 5. This CDR3 is built from 14 residues. The CDR3 region is CASRDRAGNTEAFF. DNA of the CDR3: TGCGCCAGCCGGGACAGGGCGGGGAACACTGAAGCTTTCTTT.

The rearrangement uses TRBV5-4 and TRBJ2-3; TRBD2 aligns across 13 bases. Germline-derived CDR1 and CDR2 are SGHNT and YYREEE (reference sequence). CDR3 length: 16 residues. The V gene end was trimmed by 4 bases and the J gene end by 5 bases; junction bases not matched to a gene: 7. As DNA, the CDR3 is TGTGCCAGCAGCATGACTAGCGGGGGGAGGGGAGATACGCAGTATTTT. Encoded protein: CASSMTSGGRGDTQYF.

The chain joins TRBV5-1 to TRBJ2-7, with D perhaps matching TRBD1 (5 bases). The CDR3 loop spans 14 amino acids. The germline gives CDR1 SGHRS, CDR2 YFSETQ. V lost 4 bases and J lost 2, with 13 bases in between. The CDR3 is CASSQRGRAYEQYF. The DNA of the CDR3 is TGCGCCAGCAGCCAGCGAGGCAGGGCCTACGAGCAGTACTTC.

The genes are TRBV11-1 and TRBJ1-1; the match to TRBD1 covers 10 bases. The CDR3 has 13 amino acids. Germline V gives CDR1 SGHAT, CDR2 FQDESV (reference sequence). The V segment lost 5 bases and the J segment 7 bases; nucleotides outside the gene matches: 4. CDR3 in DNA: TGTGCCAGCAGCAAGGGACAGGGGTATGAAGCTTTCTTT. This translates into CASSKGQGYEAFF.

The rearrangement joins TRBV27 to TRBJ1-5, with D possibly matching TRBD1 (5 bases). CDR3 length: 18 residues. Between the trimmed V and J ends, which lost 5 bases and 0 bases, there was a span of 20 bases. Germline V gives CDR1 MNHEY, CDR2 SMNVEV (reference sequence). CDR3 residues: CASSPNRLGRYSNQPQHF. The DNA for the CDR3 is TGTGCCAGCAGTCCAAACCGGCTGGGACGGTATAGCAATCAGCCCCAGCATTTT.

V and J are TRBV7-2 and TRBJ1-1, with 9 bases that match TRBD1. This CDR3 has 13 amino acids. In germline, CDR1 is SGHTA, CDR2 FQGNSA. Germline trimming cut 2 bases from V and 11 bases from J; bases unmatched to any gene: 6. DNA of the CDR3: TGTGCCAGCAGCTTACGTCAGGGGACAGGGGCTTTCTTT. This sequence encodes CASSLRQGTGAFF. The variable domain in full, with the rest retrieved from reference TRBV7-2 and TRBJ1-1, is GAGVSQSPSNKVTEKGKDVELRCDPISGHTALYWYRQSLGQGLEFLIYFQGNSAPDKSGLPSDRFSAERTGGSVSTLTIQRTQQEDSAVYLCASSLRQGTGAFFGQGTRLTVV.

This clone appeared a single time. V and J are TRBV9 and TRBJ1-2; maybe TRBD1 (6 bases). Germline V gene lookup returns CDR1 SGDLS and CDR2 YYNGEE. This CDR3 spans 15 amino acids. V was cut by 2 bases and J by 4 bases, with 15 bases left in between. Written as DNA, the CDR3 is TGTGCCAGCAGCGTGGACAGTTCATTGACCTATGGCTACACCTTC. This encodes CASSVDSSLTYGYTF.

V usage is TRBV11-3 and J usage is TRBJ1-1, with 7 nucleotides matching TRBD1. This CDR3 is built from 14 residues. The J segment lost 6 bases and the V segment lost 1 base, leaving 5 bases of the junction unmatched. Germline lookup yields CDR1 SGHNT and CDR2 YENEEA. The CDR3 coding sequence is TGTGCCAGCAGCTTAGGCAGGGGGTCTTCTGAAGCTTTCTTT. As protein: CASSLGRGSSEAFF. Combining the CDR3 with reference TRBV11-3 and TRBJ1-1 gives the whole variable domain EAGVVQSPRYKIIEKKQPVAFWCNPISGHNTLYWYLQNLGQGPELLIRYENEEAVDDSQLPKDRFSAERLKGVDSTLKIQPAELGDSAVYLCASSLGRGSSEAFFGQGTRLTVV.

V usage is TRBV4-3 and J usage is TRBJ1-2; D might be TRBD1 (6 bases). Germline CDR1 reads LGHNA; CDR2 reads YSLEER. This CDR3 is 14 amino acids long. V lost 2 bases and J lost 5, with 12 bases in between. For the CDR3, the DNA is TGCGCCAGCAGCCAATACGGGACATCGTATGGCTACACCTTC. Translation gives CASSQYGTSYGYTF.

This chain uses TRBV11-3 with TRBJ2-5; no clear D gene. The J call is in doubt because the DNA end fits TRBJ2-7 better. Germline CDR1 and CDR2: SGHNT and YENEEA. CDR3 length: 14 residues. The CDR3 DNA is TGTGCCAGCAGCTTAGCGAGCTCAACCTACGAGCAGTACTTC. Translation: CASSLASSTYEQYF.

The rearrangement uses TRBV18 and TRBJ1-2, with D perhaps matching TRBD1 (5 bases). CDR1 KGHSH and CDR2 LQKENI come from the germline V gene. V gave up 3 bases and J gave up 12 bases, with 20 bases separating them. The CDR3 sequence is 14 residues long. The CDR3, as DNA: TGTGCCAGCTCACCGAGCCAGGGTGAAGGGAGGAACACCTTC. Amino acid sequence: CASSPSQGEGRNTF.